The 4 T cell receptor beta chains reported below all come from one sample, sequenced in a study of shared clonotypes between healthy human individuals. Clones were sequenced by immunoSEQ multiplex PCR, and TCRdb holds only the in-frame ones, with some missing. The sample carries about 1.5 million clones, around 97% recorded once. The sequencing sample was made of naive CD4+ T cells sorted from blood. Described subset: CD45RA+ positively selected. All receptors come from a man in his thirties or forties in good health.

The CDR3 loop reads CASSSGQSFSYEQYF. The CDR3 coding sequence is TGTGCCAGCAGTTCAGGACAGAGTTTCTCCTACGAGCAGTACTTC. The gene calls are TRBV21-1 and TRBJ2-7; no DNA check was done on the table's D call, TRBD1. TRBV21-1 is designated a pseudogene. The CDR3 totals 15 residues.

The J gene is TRBJ2-7, the V gene TRBV28; tentatively, D is TRBD1 or TRBD2 (5 bases each). V was clipped by 1 base and J by 6 bases, with 10 bases between them. This CDR3 is built from 13 residues. Germline values: CDR1 MDHEN, CDR2 SYDVKM. As DNA, the CDR3 is TGTGCCAGCAGTTTATTGGGGGTGGGCGAGCAGTACTTC. It translates to CASSLLGVGEQYF.

As to this clone: Other DNA sequences in the same sample also yield this CDR3. The chain couples TRBV19 to TRBJ2-6; 7 nucleotides match TRBD1. Looked up from germline, CDR1 is LNHDA and CDR2 is SQIVND (reference sequence). J was trimmed by 1 base and V by 4 bases; bases with no gene match: 1. CDR3 length: 15 amino acids. The CDR3 is CASSTQGSGANVLTF. The DNA for the CDR3 is TGTGCCAGTAGTACACAGGGGTCTGGGGCCAACGTCCTGACTTTC.

This clone was picked up one time. A junction boundary mismatches the germline segment, possibly from a read error. The chain links TRBV5-1 to TRBJ1-4; possible D gene TRBD1, 5 bases. The germline CDR1 and CDR2 sequences are SGHRS and YFSETQ. This CDR3 has 17 residues. The CDR3 bases are TGCGCCAGCACCTTGGGGGTGGGGCCCCCGACTAATGAAAAACTGTTTTTT. Its protein product is CASTLGVGPPTNEKLFF.